The clone carrying this T cell receptor beta chain has only a few counts. The data are from a study of T cell repertoires in ileal Crohn's disease. Study-level background: The MI sample came from the proximal margin of the surgical specimen.

Profiled with immunoSEQ multiplex PCR; TCRdb holds only in-frame clones, not every one. The table has 2,700 or so clones, about 76% seen once; the top ten hold 65% to 70%. The time point is: proximal margin of the surgical specimen (macroscopically non-inflamed). CDR1 and CDR2 from the germline V gene are MNHEY and SMNVEV (reference sequence). V lost 3 bases, J lost 4 bases, and 5 bases stayed unmatched. The CDR3 runs 16 residues. This sequence originates from an adult with Crohn's disease. The J gene is TRBJ2-2, the V gene TRBV27; 10 bases map to TRBD2. The sequenced sample consisted of ileal tissue. CDR3 region: CASSLRTSGFTGELFF. In DNA form, the CDR3 reads TGTGCCAGCAGTTTGAGGACTAGCGGTTTCACCGGGGAGCTGTTTTTT.